This T cell receptor beta chain was identified during a study of chemoradiotherapy in HPV16-positive cancers. Whole-study results and caveats: Functional assays defining HPV-specific T cells used only two HPV16-positive patients.

The CDR3 contains 14 residues. CDR1 is MDHEN and CDR2 is SYDVKM in the germline V gene. The germline V and J ends were trimmed by 4 bases and 8 bases, with 17 bases remaining between them. To note about this clone: Antigen: not known.

Clones were read by immunoSEQ multiplex PCR, and TCRdb kept only the in-frame ones, dropping some. The repertoire holds several thousand clones, with about 75% as singletons. The rearrangement joins TRBV28 to TRBJ1-2; possible D gene TRBD1, 6 bases. The receptor was isolated from a human donor with HPV-associated anogenital cancer. Collection of the sample occurred from a patient who underwent chemoradiotherapy. The chain's CDR3 is CASSSNSRGRGYTF. Here the CDR3 DNA reads TGTGCCAGCAGTTCGAATTCCAGGGGACGAGGCTACACCTTC.